This TCR beta chain was sequenced during a study of type 1 regulatory T cells. Study context: T-allo10 is a Tr1-enriched, alloantigen-specific CD4 T cell product made in vitro. Findings and caveats of the study: Compared with non-Tr1 cells, Tr1 cells showed a narrower TCR repertoire.

V gave up 2 bases and J gave up 2 bases, with 16 bases separating them. The CDR3 is 17 amino acids. Germline CDR1 MNHNS, CDR2 SASEGT. About this clonotype: The antigen is unknown.

In TCRdb, the reads were re-called with MiXCR into one record per CDR3 protein. The sample holds about 65,000 distinct CDR3 sequences, more than 45% seen once. This sequence was found in a human donor in good health. The sample was cultured non-Tr1 T cells, either the whole culture or a sorted T cell fraction (not recorded which). The chain uses TRBV6-1 and TRBJ2-1, with D unresolved. The CDR3 here is CASSEYGLAGPYNEQFF. CDR3 bases: TGTGCCAGCAGTGAATACGGCTTAGCAGGCCCCTACAATGAGCAGTTCTTC.